This T cell receptor beta chain was retrieved from a study of T-cell reconstitution after alpha-beta-depleted transplantation in children. Worth noting for this clonotype: The junction departs from the called germline gene at one end, perhaps through a read error.

Unique molecular identifiers were incorporated when the TCRbeta library was constructed. TCRdb ran MiXCR on the PCR reads and lists one entry per CDR3 protein. The table has about 980,000 distinct CDR3 sequences, roughly 29% seen once. The clonotype comes from a boy less than two years old who had a stem cell transplant for SCID, so the T cells may come from the graft donor. The source was PBMCs, mostly from graft donor cells, collected 360 days after TCRalphabeta/CD19-depleted stem cell transplant.

The CDR3 DNA is TGTGCCACCAGCAGATCCGGGACAGTCCAAGAGACCCAGTCCTTC. Translation: CATSRSGTVQETQSF. The chain couples TRBV15 to TRBJ2-5, with 7 bases that match TRBD1. CDR1 is LNHNV and CDR2 is YYDKDF in the germline V gene (reference sequence). The CDR3 sequence is 15 residues long. The variable domain in full, with the rest retrieved from reference TRBV15 and TRBJ2-5, is DAMVIQNPRYQVTQFGKPVTLSCSQTLNHNVMYWYQQKSSQAPKLLFHYYDKDFNNEADTPDNFQSRRPNTSFCFLDIRSPGLGDTAMYLCATSRSGTVQETQSFGPGTRLLVL.